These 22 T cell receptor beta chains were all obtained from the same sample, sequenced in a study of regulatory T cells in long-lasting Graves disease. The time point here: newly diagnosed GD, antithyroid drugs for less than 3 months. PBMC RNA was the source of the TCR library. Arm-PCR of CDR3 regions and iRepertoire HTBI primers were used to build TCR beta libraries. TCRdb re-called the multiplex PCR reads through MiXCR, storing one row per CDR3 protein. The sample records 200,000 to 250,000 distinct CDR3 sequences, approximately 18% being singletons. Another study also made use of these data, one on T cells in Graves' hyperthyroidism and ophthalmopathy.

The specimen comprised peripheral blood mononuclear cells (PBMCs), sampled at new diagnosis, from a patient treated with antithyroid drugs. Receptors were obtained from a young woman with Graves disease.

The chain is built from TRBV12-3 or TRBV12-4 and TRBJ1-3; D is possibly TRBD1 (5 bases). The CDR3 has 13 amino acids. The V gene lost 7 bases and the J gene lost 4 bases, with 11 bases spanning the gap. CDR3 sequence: CASIPGSGNTIYF. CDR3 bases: TGTGCCAGCATCCCAGGGTCAGGAAACACCATATATTTT.

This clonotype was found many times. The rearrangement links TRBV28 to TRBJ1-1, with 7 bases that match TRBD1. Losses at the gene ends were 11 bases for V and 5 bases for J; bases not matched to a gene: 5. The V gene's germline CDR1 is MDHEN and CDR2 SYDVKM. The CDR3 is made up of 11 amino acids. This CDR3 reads CAAAGGTEAFF. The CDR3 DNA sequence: TGTGCCGCTGCAGGGGGTACTGAAGCTTTCTTT.

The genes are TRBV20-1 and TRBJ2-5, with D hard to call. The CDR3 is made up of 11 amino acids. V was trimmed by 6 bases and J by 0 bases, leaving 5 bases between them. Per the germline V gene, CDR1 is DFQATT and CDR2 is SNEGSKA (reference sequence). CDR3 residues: CSARDQETQYF. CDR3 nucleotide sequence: TGCAGTGCCCGGGACCAAGAGACCCAGTACTTC.

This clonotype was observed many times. The CDR3 sequence: CASSLGFGRDETQYF. CDR3 nucleotides: TGTGCCAGCAGCTTAGGGTTCGGGAGGGATGAGACCCAGTACTTC. V usage is TRBV7-2 and J usage is TRBJ2-5; TRBD2 matches at 8 bases. The length of the CDR3 is 15 residues. Unmatched junction bases numbered 6, after V lost 1 base and J lost 5 bases. The germline CDR1 and CDR2 sequences are SGHTA and FQGNSA.

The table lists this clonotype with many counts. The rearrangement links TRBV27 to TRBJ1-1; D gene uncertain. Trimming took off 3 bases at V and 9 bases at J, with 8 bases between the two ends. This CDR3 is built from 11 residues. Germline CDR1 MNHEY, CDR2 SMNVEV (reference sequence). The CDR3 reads CASSFQSQAFF. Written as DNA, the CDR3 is TGTGCCAGCAGTTTCCAGTCCCAAGCTTTCTTT.

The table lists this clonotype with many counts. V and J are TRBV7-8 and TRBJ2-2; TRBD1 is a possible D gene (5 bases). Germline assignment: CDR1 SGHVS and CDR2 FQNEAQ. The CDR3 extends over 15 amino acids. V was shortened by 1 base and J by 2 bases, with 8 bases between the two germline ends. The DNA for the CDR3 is TGTGCCAGCAGCTTAGAAGGACAAAACACCGGGGAGCTGTTTTTT. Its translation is CASSLEGQNTGELFF.

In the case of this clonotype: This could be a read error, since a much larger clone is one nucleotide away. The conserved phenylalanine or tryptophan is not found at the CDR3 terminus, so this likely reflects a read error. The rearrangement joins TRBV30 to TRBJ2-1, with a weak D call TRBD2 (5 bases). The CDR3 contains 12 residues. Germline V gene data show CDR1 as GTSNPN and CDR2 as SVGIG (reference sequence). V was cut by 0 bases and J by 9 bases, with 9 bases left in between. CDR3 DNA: TGTGCCTGGAGTGTAGGACTCGGTGAGCAGTTCTTA. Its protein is CAWSVGLGEQFL.

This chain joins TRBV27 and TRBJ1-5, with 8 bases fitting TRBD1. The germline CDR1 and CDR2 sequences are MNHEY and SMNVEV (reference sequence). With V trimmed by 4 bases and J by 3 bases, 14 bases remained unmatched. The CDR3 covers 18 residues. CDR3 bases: TGTGCCAGCAGTTCTCGCACCGGGACAGGTCTCCTCAATCAGCCCCAGCATTTT. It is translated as CASSSRTGTGLLNQPQHF.

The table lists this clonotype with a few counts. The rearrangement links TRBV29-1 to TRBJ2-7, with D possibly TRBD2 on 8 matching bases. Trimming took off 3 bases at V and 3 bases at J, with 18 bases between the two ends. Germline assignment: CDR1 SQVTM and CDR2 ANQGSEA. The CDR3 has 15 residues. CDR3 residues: CSVDMTGGGFYEQYF. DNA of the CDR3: TGCAGCGTTGATATGACGGGAGGGGGCTTCTACGAGCAGTACTTC.

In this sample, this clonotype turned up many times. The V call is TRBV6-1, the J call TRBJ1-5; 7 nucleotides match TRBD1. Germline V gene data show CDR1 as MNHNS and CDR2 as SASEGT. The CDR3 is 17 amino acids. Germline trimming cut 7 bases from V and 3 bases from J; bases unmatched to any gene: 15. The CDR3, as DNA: TGTGCCAGCAACGACGGGAGGGGGCAATTCGCCAATCAGCCCCAGCATTTT. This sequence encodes CASNDGRGQFANQPQHF.

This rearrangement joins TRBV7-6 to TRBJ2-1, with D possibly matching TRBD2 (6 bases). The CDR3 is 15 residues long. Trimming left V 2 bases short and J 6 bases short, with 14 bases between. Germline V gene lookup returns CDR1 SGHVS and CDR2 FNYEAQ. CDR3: CASSLLLGSLNEQFF. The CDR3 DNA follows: TGTGCCAGCAGCTTACTACTCGGGAGTCTCAATGAGCAGTTCTTC.

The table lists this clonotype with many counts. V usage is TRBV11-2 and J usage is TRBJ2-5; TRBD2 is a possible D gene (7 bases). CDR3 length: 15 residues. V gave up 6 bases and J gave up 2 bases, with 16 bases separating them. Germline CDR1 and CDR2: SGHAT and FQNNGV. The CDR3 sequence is CASSGGAVWQETQYF. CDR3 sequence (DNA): TGTGCCAGCAGTGGGGGGGCCGTGTGGCAAGAGACCCAGTACTTC.

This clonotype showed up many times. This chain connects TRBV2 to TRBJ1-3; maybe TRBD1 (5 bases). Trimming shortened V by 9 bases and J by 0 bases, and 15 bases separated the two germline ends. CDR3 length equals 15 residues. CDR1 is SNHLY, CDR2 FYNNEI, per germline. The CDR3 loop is CASGQGPSSGNTIYF. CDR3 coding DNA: TGTGCCAGTGGCCAGGGTCCGAGCTCTGGAAACACCATATATTTT.

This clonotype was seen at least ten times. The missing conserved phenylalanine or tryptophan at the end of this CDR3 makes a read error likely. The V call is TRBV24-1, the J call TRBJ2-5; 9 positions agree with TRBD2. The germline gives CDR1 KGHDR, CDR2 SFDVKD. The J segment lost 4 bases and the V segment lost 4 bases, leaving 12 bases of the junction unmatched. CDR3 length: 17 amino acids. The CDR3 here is CATSEGLVAGGPETQYL. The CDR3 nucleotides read TGTGCCACCAGTGAGGGCCTAGTGGCGGGAGGGCCAGAGACCCAGTACCTC.

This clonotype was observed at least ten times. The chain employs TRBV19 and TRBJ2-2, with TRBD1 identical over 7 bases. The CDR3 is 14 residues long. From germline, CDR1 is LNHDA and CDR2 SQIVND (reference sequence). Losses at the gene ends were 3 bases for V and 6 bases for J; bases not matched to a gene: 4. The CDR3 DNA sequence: TGTGCCAGTAGTATCGGCCAGGGGGCCGGGGAGCTGTTTTTT. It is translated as CASSIGQGAGELFF. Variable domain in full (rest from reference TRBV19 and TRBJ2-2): DGGITQSPKYLFRKEGQNVTLSCEQNLNHDAMYWYRQDPGQGLRLIYYSQIVNDFQKGDIAEGYSVSREKKESFPLTVTSAQKNPTAFYLCASSIGQGAGELFFGEGSRLTVL.

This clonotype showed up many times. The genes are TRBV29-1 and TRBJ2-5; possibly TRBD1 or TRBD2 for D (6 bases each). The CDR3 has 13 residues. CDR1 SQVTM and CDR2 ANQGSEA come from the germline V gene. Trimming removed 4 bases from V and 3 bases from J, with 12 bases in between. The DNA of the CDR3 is TGCAGCGTTGTAAGGGGGGCTGAAGAGACCCAGTACTTC. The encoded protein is CSVVRGAEETQYF.

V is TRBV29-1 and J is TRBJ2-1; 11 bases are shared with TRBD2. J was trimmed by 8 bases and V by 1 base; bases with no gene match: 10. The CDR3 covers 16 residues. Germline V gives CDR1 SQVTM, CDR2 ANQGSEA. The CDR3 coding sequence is TGCAGCGTTGAAGCCCCACTAGCGGGAGCGGTCGATGAGCAGTTCTTC. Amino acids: CSVEAPLAGAVDEQFF.

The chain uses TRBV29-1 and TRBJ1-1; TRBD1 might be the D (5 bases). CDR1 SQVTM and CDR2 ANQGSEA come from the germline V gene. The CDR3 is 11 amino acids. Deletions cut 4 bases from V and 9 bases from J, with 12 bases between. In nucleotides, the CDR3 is TGCAGCGTTGTACGGCCAGGGAAAGCTTTCTTT. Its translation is CSVVRPGKAFF. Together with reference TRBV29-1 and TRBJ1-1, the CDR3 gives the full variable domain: SAVISQKPSRDICQRGTSLTIQCQVDSQVTMMFWYRQQPGQSLTLIATANQGSEATYESGFVIDKFPISRPNLTFSTLTVSNMSPEDSSIYLCSVVRPGKAFFGQGTRLTVV.

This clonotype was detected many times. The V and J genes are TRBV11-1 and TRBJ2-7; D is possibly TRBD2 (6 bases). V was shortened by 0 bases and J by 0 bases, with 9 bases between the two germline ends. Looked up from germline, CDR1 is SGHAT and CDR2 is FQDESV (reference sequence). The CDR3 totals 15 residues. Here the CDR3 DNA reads TGTGCCAGCAGCTTAGCGGGAGGACTCTCCTACGAGCAGTACTTC. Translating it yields CASSLAGGLSYEQYF.

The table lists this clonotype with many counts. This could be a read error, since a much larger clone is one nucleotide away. In nucleotides, the CDR3 is TGTGCCGGCAGTGGCGTTGGGTTAAGCTCCTATAATTCACCCCTCCACTTT. Encoded protein: CAGSGVGLSSYNSPLHF. The chain joins TRBV2 to TRBJ1-6, with D hard to call. The V gene's germline CDR1 is SNHLY and CDR2 FYNNEI. The CDR3 extends over 17 amino acids.

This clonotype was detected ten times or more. The DNA of the CDR3 is TGTGCCAGCTCACCGGGACAGGGGGCCTCCTACGAGCAGTACTTC. This codes for CASSPGQGASYEQYF. The V and J genes are TRBV18 and TRBJ2-7, with 12 bases matching TRBD1. The ends lost 3 bases at V and 0 bases at J; junction bases unmatched: 0. CDR1 and CDR2 from the germline V gene are KGHSH and LQKENI. The CDR3 is 15 residues long.

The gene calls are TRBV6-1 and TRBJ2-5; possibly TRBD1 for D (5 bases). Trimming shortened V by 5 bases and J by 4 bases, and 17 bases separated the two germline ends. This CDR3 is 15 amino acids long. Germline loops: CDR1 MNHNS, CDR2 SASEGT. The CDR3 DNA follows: TGTGCCAGCAGTCCTAGGGGCCGATCCCGAGAGACCCAGTACTTC. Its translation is CASSPRGRSRETQYF.